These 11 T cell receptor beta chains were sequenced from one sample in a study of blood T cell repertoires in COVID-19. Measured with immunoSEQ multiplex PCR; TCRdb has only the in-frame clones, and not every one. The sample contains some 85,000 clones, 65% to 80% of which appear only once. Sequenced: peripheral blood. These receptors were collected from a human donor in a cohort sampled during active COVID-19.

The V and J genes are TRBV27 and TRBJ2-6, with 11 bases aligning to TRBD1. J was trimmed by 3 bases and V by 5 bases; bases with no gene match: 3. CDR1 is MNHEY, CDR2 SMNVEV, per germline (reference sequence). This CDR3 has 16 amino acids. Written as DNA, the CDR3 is TGTGCCAGCAGTGGACAGGGGGCAGTTGGGGCCAACGTCCTGACTTTC. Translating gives CASSGQGAVGANVLTF. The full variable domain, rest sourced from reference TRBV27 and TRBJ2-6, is EAQVTQNPRYLITVTGKKLTVTCSQNMNHEYMSWYRQDPGLGLRQIYYSMNVEVTDKGDVPEGYKVSRKEKRNFPLILESPSPNQTSLYFCASSGQGAVGANVLTFGAGSRLTVL.

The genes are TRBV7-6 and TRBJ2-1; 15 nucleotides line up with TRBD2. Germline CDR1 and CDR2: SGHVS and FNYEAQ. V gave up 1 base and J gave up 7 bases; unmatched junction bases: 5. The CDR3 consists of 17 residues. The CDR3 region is CASSLVGTSGRTNEQFF. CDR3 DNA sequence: TGTGCCAGCAGCTTAGTTGGGACTAGCGGGAGGACGAATGAGCAGTTCTTC. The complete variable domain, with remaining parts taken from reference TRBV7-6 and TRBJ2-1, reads GAGVSQSPRYKVTKRGQDVALRCDPISGHVSLYWYRQALGQGPEFLTYFNYEAQQDKSGLPNDRFSAERPEGSISTLTIQRTEQRDSAMYRCASSLVGTSGRTNEQFFGPGTRLTVL.

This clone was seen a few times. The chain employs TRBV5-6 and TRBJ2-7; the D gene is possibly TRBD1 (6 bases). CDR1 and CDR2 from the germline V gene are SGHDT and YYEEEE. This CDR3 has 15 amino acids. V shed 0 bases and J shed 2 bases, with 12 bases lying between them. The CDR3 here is CASSLEQGLTYEQYF. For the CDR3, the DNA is TGTGCCAGCAGCTTGGAACAGGGTCTGACCTACGAGCAGTACTTC.

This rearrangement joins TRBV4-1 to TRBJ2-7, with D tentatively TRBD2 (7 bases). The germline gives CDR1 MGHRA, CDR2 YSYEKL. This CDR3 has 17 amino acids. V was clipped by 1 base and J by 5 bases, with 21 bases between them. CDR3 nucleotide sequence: TGCGCCAGCAGCCAAGGGTTGAAAGGGAGGGGGTTCGACGAGCAGTACTTC. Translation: CASSQGLKGRGFDEQYF.

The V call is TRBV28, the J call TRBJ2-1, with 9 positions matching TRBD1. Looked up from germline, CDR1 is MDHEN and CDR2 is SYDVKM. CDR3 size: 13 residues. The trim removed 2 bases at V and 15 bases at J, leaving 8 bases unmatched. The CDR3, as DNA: TGTGCCAGCAGTTTAGTTCCTTGGGACAGGGCGTTCTTC. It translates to CASSLVPWDRAFF.

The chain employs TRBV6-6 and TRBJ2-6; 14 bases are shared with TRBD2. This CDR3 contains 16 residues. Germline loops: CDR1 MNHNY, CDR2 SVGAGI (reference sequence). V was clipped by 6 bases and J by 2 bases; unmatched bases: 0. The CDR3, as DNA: TGTGCCAGCAGGGGACTAGCGGGAGCTGGGGCCAACGTCCTGACTTTC. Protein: CASRGLAGAGANVLTF.

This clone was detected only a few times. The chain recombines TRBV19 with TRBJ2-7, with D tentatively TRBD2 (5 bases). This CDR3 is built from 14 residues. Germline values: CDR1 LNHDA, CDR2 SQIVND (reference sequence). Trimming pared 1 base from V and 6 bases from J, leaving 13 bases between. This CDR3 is CASSIAGGLAEQYF. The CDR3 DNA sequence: TGTGCCAGTAGTATAGCCGGAGGTTTGGCCGAGCAGTACTTC.

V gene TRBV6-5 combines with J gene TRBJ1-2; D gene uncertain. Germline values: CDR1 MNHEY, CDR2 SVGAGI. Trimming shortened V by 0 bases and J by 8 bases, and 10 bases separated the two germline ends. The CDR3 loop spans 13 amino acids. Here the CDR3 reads CASSYSMGAGYTF. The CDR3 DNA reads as TGTGCCAGCAGTTACTCGATGGGCGCCGGCTACACCTTC.

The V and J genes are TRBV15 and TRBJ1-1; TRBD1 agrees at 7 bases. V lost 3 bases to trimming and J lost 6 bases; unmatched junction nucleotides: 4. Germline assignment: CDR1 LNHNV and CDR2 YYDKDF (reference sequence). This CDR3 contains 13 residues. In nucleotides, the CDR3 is TGTGCCACCAGCAGGACAGGGTTCGCTGAAGCTTTCTTT. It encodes CATSRTGFAEAFF.

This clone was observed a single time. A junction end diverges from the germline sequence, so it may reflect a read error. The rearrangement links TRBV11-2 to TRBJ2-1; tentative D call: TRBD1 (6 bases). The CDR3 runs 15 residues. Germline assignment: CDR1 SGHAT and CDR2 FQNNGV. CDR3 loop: CASSQVNRVYNEQFF. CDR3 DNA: TGTGCCAGCAGCCAAGTGAACAGGGTATACAACGAGCAGTTCTTC.

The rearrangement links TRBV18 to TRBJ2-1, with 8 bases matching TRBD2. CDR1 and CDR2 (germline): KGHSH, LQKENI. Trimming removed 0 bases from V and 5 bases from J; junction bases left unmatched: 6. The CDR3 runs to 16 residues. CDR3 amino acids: CASSPPRVAGHNEQFF. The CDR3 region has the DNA TGTGCCAGCTCACCACCGAGGGTAGCGGGACACAATGAGCAGTTCTTC.